One and the same sample provided the 18 T cell receptor beta chains below, sequenced in a study of human T cells and chemical hapten exposure. TCRdb re-called the RACE reads through MiXCR, storing one row per CDR3 protein. This sample has 85,000 to 130,000 distinct CDR3 sequences, with more than 10% found just once. Time point defined: pre-sensitization, week 0. Regarding treatment: therapeutic diphenylcyclopropenone sensitization with weekly scalp DPC. Here the sequenced sample was whole blood, taken in connection with sensitization to the hapten diphenylcyclopropenone (DPC). Receptors originate from a woman in her 50s with alopecia areata. Some clones in this sample may be carry-over from other donors' samples.

This clonotype has just a few counts. V usage is TRBV6-5 and J usage is TRBJ2-2, with 7 bases identical to TRBD2. Germline loops: CDR1 MNHEY, CDR2 SVGAGI. The CDR3 extends over 17 amino acids. The ends lost 2 bases at V and 2 bases at J; junction bases unmatched: 8. In DNA, the CDR3 is TGTGCCAGCAGTTACGGGACGGCTAGCGGAAACACCGGGGAGCTGTTTTTT. It translates to CASSYGTASGNTGELFF.

This clonotype was observed a handful of times. V gene TRBV7-9 combines with J gene TRBJ2-1; D unresolved. Germline V gives CDR1 SEHNR, CDR2 FQNEAQ (reference sequence). Trimming removed 4 bases from V and 0 bases from J, with 4 bases in between. The CDR3 runs 13 residues. CDR3 protein: CASSSSSYNEQFF. CDR3 DNA: TGTGCCAGCAGCTCGAGCTCCTACAATGAGCAGTTCTTC.

The V and J genes are TRBV7-9 and TRBJ2-2; TRBD2 aligns across 7 bases. Germline values: CDR1 SEHNR, CDR2 FQNEAQ (reference sequence). V dropped 3 bases and J dropped 6; count of bases not matched to a gene: 16. The CDR3 length is 18 residues. CDR3 DNA: TGTGCCAGCAGCTTCCCCCCCCCACCAGCGGGGCTACCCGGGGAGCTGTTTTTT. It yields the protein CASSFPPPPAGLPGELFF.

This clonotype was detected ten times or more. The rearrangement links TRBV11-2 to TRBJ2-7, with 8 positions matching TRBD1. Germline values: CDR1 SGHAT, CDR2 FQNNGV. Losses at the gene ends were 0 bases for V and 4 bases for J; bases not matched to a gene: 8. The length of the CDR3 is 16 residues. As DNA, the CDR3 is TGTGCCAGCAGCTTAGATCCGGGACAGGTTCGTTACGAGCAGTACTTC. Its translation: CASSLDPGQVRYEQYF.

This clonotype was found a few times. This chain joins TRBV29-1 and TRBJ2-7; D gene unclear. This CDR3 has 13 residues. V was trimmed by 4 bases and J by 0 bases, leaving 10 bases between them. Germline assignment: CDR1 SQVTM and CDR2 ANQGSEA. The CDR3 region is CSVAPLNSYEQYF. CDR3 nucleotides: TGCAGCGTTGCACCCCTGAACTCCTACGAGCAGTACTTC.

Only a few counts were recorded for this clonotype. The chain has TRBV28 and TRBJ1-2, with D possibly TRBD1 on 5 matching bases. The CDR3 runs to 13 residues. V shed 6 bases and J shed 8 bases, with 16 bases lying between them. Germline loops: CDR1 MDHEN, CDR2 SYDVKM. In DNA form, the CDR3 reads TGTGCCAGCAGGAGGTCCATGGGGCTAGGCTACACCTTC. As protein: CASRRSMGLGYTF.

This rearrangement joins TRBV11-2 to TRBJ2-3; D possibly corresponds to TRBD2 (5 bases). CDR1 SGHAT and CDR2 FQNNGV come from the germline V gene. This CDR3 has 15 amino acids. Trimming pared 3 bases from V and 4 bases from J, leaving 14 bases between. CDR3 sequence reads: CASSLSSGGPDTQYF. CDR3 coding DNA: TGTGCCAGCAGCTTGAGCTCCGGAGGTCCAGATACGCAGTATTTT.

In this sample, this clonotype turned up many times. The J gene is TRBJ1-1, the V gene TRBV27; D is uncertain. Germline CDR1 is MNHEY and CDR2 is SMNVEV (reference sequence). Trimming cost V 5 bases and J 2 bases, with 15 bases left between them. The CDR3 extends over 15 amino acids. The CDR3 reads CASSLHMLGNTEAFF. CDR3 bases: TGTGCCAGCAGTCTACACATGCTCGGAAACACTGAAGCTTTCTTT.

The chain carries TRBV28 and TRBJ2-7; D possibly uses TRBD1 or TRBD2 (5 bases each). The CDR3 length is 12 residues. Looked up from germline, CDR1 is MDHEN and CDR2 is SYDVKM. The V end lost 6 bases, the J end lost 2 bases, and 8 bases lay between the germline ends. CDR3 sequence (DNA): TGTGCCAGCAGGGGACCCCCCTACGAGCAGTACTTC. Translation: CASRGPPYEQYF.

This clonotype was seen repeatedly, ten times or more. V usage is TRBV20-1 and J usage is TRBJ2-3, with 8 bases identical to TRBD1. The CDR3 extends over 14 amino acids. Germline-derived CDR1 and CDR2 are DFQATT and SNEGSKA (reference sequence). Trimming removed 1 base from V and 5 bases from J; junction bases left unmatched: 5. This CDR3 reads CSARGQGAGDTQYF. The DNA for the CDR3 is TGCAGTGCTAGAGGGCAGGGGGCAGGAGATACGCAGTATTTT.

The J gene is TRBJ1-1, the V gene TRBV20-1; no firm D call. The V gene lost 0 bases and the J gene lost 1 base, with 12 bases spanning the gap. Germline V gives CDR1 DFQATT, CDR2 SNEGSKA (reference sequence). The CDR3 consists of 15 residues. CDR3 DNA sequence: TGCAGTGCTAGAGATTCTGGCAGACGGAACACTGAAGCTTTCTTT. Amino acid sequence: CSARDSGRRNTEAFF.

This chain connects TRBV12-5 to TRBJ2-3; D possibly corresponds to TRBD2 (5 bases). The CDR3 is made up of 17 amino acids. Trimming stripped 2 bases from V and 0 bases from J, with 15 bases between. From germline, CDR1 is LGHNT and CDR2 FRNRAP. CDR3 sequence (DNA): TGTGCTAGTGGTTTGTCGCGTGGGAGAACAAGCACAGATACGCAGTATTTT. This gives the protein CASGLSRGRTSTDTQYF.

The gene calls are TRBV28 and TRBJ1-2; D gene unclear. CDR1 and CDR2 from the germline V gene are MDHEN and SYDVKM. The CDR3 loop spans 16 amino acids. V was trimmed by 7 bases and J by 8 bases, leaving 26 bases between them. As DNA, the CDR3 is TGTGCCAGCATCCCTCGTTTGGCCAGACCCCGCTTGGGCTACACCTTC. This codes for CASIPRLARPRLGYTF.

V usage is TRBV20-1 and J usage is TRBJ2-3, with TRBD1 matching 7 bases. This CDR3 spans 14 amino acids. Germline V lookup: CDR1 DFQATT, CDR2 SNEGSKA (reference sequence). The ends lost 6 bases at V and 0 bases at J; junction bases unmatched: 6. CDR3 sequence reads: CSAPTGPSTDTQYF. The CDR3 bases are TGCAGTGCCCCGACAGGGCCCAGCACAGATACGCAGTATTTT.

This clonotype was counted only a few times. Compared with germline, one end of the junction differs, possibly owing to a read error. The chain recombines TRBV6-1 with TRBJ1-2; the D is unclear. CDR1 is MNHNS, CDR2 SASEGT, per germline. The CDR3 extends over 13 amino acids. This CDR3 is CASREGPNYGYTF. CDR3 nucleotide sequence: TGTGCCAGCAGGGAAGGGCCTAACTATGGCTACACCTTC.

The chain couples TRBV6-5 to TRBJ2-7; D unresolved. The V gene lost 2 bases and the J gene lost 6 bases, with 5 bases spanning the gap. The CDR3 length is 11 residues. Germline CDR1 and CDR2: MNHEY and SVGAGI. This CDR3 is CASSYGFEQYF. CDR3 coding DNA: TGTGCCAGCAGTTACGGGTTCGAGCAGTACTTC.

The chain couples TRBV5-1 to TRBJ1-3; D ambiguous. Germline assignment: CDR1 SGHRS and CDR2 YFSETQ. Trimming removed 0 bases from V and 0 bases from J, with 10 bases in between. The CDR3 length is 16 residues. CDR3 sequence reads: CASSLAPGSSGNTIYF. The CDR3 DNA follows: TGCGCCAGCAGCTTGGCCCCGGGAAGCTCTGGAAACACCATATATTTT.

The chain carries TRBV12-3 or TRBV12-4 and TRBJ2-3; D might be TRBD1 or TRBD2, each matching 5 bases. The CDR3 totals 14 residues. The ends were cut back, 4 bases at V and 2 bases at J, with 10 bases in the middle. The CDR3 loop reads CASSSGPATDTQYF. CDR3 nucleotide sequence: TGTGCCAGCAGTTCGGGGCCCGCCACAGATACGCAGTATTTT.